Below, 9 T cell receptor beta chains from the same sample are listed, as sequenced in a study of T cell responses to AZD1222 COVID-19 vaccine. Clones were sequenced by immunoSEQ multiplex PCR, and TCRdb holds only the in-frame ones, with some missing. The data show 130,000 to 150,000 clones, about 86% seen once. Sequencing was performed on peripheral blood, taken 28 days after the second AZD1222 dose. These receptors were taken from an adult who received the AZD1222 COVID-19 vaccine.

V is TRBV6-5 and J is TRBJ2-1; 7 bases align to TRBD2. The germline gives CDR1 MNHEY, CDR2 SVGAGI. CDR3 length equals 15 residues. J gave up 8 bases and V 5 bases, and 12 bases lay outside the gene matches. In nucleotides, the CDR3 is TGTGCCAGCAGTCATCTAGCGGAGCTCCCCCATGAGCAGTTCTTC. Protein sequence: CASSHLAELPHEQFF.

The chain has TRBV6-5 and TRBJ1-1; D is undetermined. The V gene's germline CDR1 is MNHEY and CDR2 SVGAGI. V gave up 7 bases and J gave up 5 bases, with 17 bases separating them. CDR3 length: 14 residues. The CDR3 reads CASTPGKGWTEAFF. The CDR3 DNA sequence: TGTGCCAGCACCCCTGGGAAGGGATGGACTGAAGCTTTCTTT.

The rearrangement joins TRBV11-2 to TRBJ1-1; D unresolved. The CDR3 has 15 residues. Germline V lookup: CDR1 SGHAT, CDR2 FQNNGV. V lost 0 bases, J lost 4 bases, and 12 bases lay in between. CDR3 loop: CASSLDSHSSTEAFF. The CDR3 bases are TGTGCCAGCAGCTTAGATAGCCACAGTTCCACTGAAGCTTTCTTT.

The V and J genes are TRBV4-1 and TRBJ1-4; D might be TRBD1 (5 bases). This CDR3 is built from 15 residues. Germline CDR1 reads MGHRA; CDR2 reads YSYEKL. V was cut by 0 bases and J by 7 bases, with 12 bases left in between. CDR3 amino acids: CASSQDGAGFEKLFF. The DNA of the CDR3 is TGCGCCAGCAGCCAAGATGGGGCAGGGTTTGAAAAACTGTTTTTT.

This clone was observed once. The chain employs TRBV5-1 and TRBJ1-1; D not certain. This CDR3 contains 16 residues. Trimming removed 3 bases at V and 3 bases at J, with 18 bases between. The germline CDR1 and CDR2 sequences are SGHRS and YFSETQ. CDR3 residues: CASSSSRPNSDTEAFF. The CDR3 nucleotides read TGCGCCAGCAGCTCATCTCGGCCCAATAGCGACACTGAAGCTTTCTTT.

The genes are TRBV28 and TRBJ1-2, with 7 bases that match TRBD1. Trimming removed 7 bases from V and 2 bases from J; junction bases left unmatched: 4. The CDR3 contains 13 residues. CDR1 MDHEN and CDR2 SYDVKM come from the germline V gene. CDR3 loop: CASTGGQNYGYTF. For the CDR3, the DNA is TGTGCCAGCACCGGGGGACAGAACTATGGCTACACCTTC.

CDR3 sequence: CASSRNEGADTQYF. The CDR3 nucleotides read TGTGCCAGCTCACGAAACGAAGGGGCAGATACGCAGTATTTT. V usage is TRBV18 and J usage is TRBJ2-3; D is perhaps TRBD1 (5 bases). CDR3 length: 14 residues. V was cut by 4 bases and J by 4 bases, with 12 bases left in between. CDR1 is KGHSH and CDR2 is LQKENI in the germline V gene.

This chain uses TRBV5-6 with TRBJ1-1, with D perhaps matching TRBD1 (5 bases). CDR3 size: 15 residues. Germline V lookup: CDR1 SGHDT, CDR2 YYEEEE. The ends were cut back, 2 bases at V and 1 base at J, with 12 bases in the middle. The CDR3 loop reads CASSFGWGRNTEAFF. CDR3 in DNA: TGTGCCAGCAGCTTCGGGTGGGGGAGGAACACTGAAGCTTTCTTT.

The genes are TRBV5-1 and TRBJ2-3; no clear D gene. Germline V gene sequence: CDR1 SGHRS, CDR2 YFSETQ. The germline V and J ends were trimmed by 4 bases and 6 bases, with 15 bases remaining between them. The CDR3 loop spans 14 amino acids. The CDR3 spells CASSGKPFADTQYF. The CDR3 DNA is TGCGCCAGCAGCGGTAAGCCTTTTGCGGATACGCAGTATTTT.